This T cell receptor (beta chain) was identified in a study of T cells in Graves' hyperthyroidism and ophthalmopathy. Regions amplified from RNA transcripts were the TCR beta CDR3 regions. Carried out on the TCR CDR3, a first-round RT-PCR used the HTBI primer set. TCRdb reprocessed the multiplex PCR reads with MiXCR, giving one entry per CDR3 protein. Among more than 350,000 distinct CDR3 sequences listed, more than 12% were seen once. This CDR3 region has 12 residues. Germline assignment: CDR1 SNHLY and CDR2 FYNNEI. The table lists this clonotype with many counts. Relative to the germline gene, one junction end is altered; a read error may explain this.

The J gene is TRBJ2-3, the V gene TRBV2; D not certain. What was sequenced was blood. This receptor was identified in a woman between 25 and 40 years old with Graves' hyperthyroidism. CDR3 DNA: TGTGCCAGCAGGGAAGACGCAGATACGCAGTATTTT. This gives the protein CASREDADTQYF. Using reference TRBV2 and TRBJ2-3 for the parts outside the CDR3, the full variable domain is EPEVTQTPSHQVTQMGQEVILRCVPISNHLYFYWYRQILGQKVEFLVSFYNNEISEKSEIFDDQFSVERPDGSNFTLKIRSTKLEDSAMYFCASREDADTQYFGPGTRLTVL.